This T cell receptor beta chain was recovered during a study of shared clonotypes between healthy human individuals. Study results and limitations: The study found about 5% of naive CD4 clonotypes shared across a few donors.

Deep level was the assay's run setting. Sequencing used immunoSEQ multiplex PCR; TCRdb keeps in-frame clones, though not all of them. The data show under 1,100,000 clones, around 82% seen once. V was pared by 2 bases and J by 6 bases, with 7 bases of the junction left unmatched. Germline V gene data show CDR1 as LGHNA and CDR2 as YNFKEQ. This CDR3 comprises 16 residues. Comment on this clone: Its antigen is not identified.

The sample consisted of memory CD4+ T cells from PBMCs. Subset given: CD45RA-negative fraction. The TCR originated in a man between 18 and 29 years old in good health. Some clones in this sample may be carry-over from other donors' samples. The chain combines TRBV4-2 with TRBJ2-2; TRBD2 agrees at 9 bases. As DNA, the CDR3 is TGTGCCAGCAGCCAAATCGGACTAGCGCATCCCGGGGAGCTGTTTTTT. Residues: CASSQIGLAHPGELFF.